A single sample is the source of the 31 T cell receptor beta chains below, sequenced in a study of T cells in localized non-small cell lung cancer. The table came from immunoSEQ multiplex PCR; TCRdb's copy has only in-frame clones and leaves some out. The table lists 1,300 to 1,500 clones, about 26% of them singletons. The input for sequencing was normal lung tissue next to the tumor, taken before any cancer treatment. The source of these receptors is a male donor at least 60 years old with stage II lung adenocarcinoma.

In its sample, this clone ranks as medium-sized. The V and J genes are TRBV11-3 and TRBJ2-7; 11 bases are a match to TRBD1. There are 17 residues in the CDR3. With 1 base clipped from V and 2 bases from J, the junction kept 7 bases outside the gene matches. Germline CDR1 is SGHNT and CDR2 is YENEEA. CDR3 region: CASSLGPPGQGAYEQYF. CDR3 nucleotides: TGTGCCAGCAGCTTAGGCCCGCCGGGACAGGGGGCCTACGAGCAGTACTTC.

This chain uses TRBV10-2 with TRBJ1-1; D not certain. Germline V gene sequence: CDR1 WSHSY, CDR2 SAAADI. The CDR3 runs to 15 residues. The germline V and J ends were trimmed by 0 bases and 3 bases, with 11 bases remaining between them. CDR3 nucleotides: TGCGCCAGCAGTGAGTCAAGGACCCAATACACTGAAGCTTTCTTT. Its translation is CASSESRTQYTEAFF.

This chain joins TRBV18 and TRBJ2-7; possibly TRBD1 or TRBD2 for D (6 bases each). Germline V gene data show CDR1 as KGHSH and CDR2 as LQKENI. The CDR3 length is 14 residues. V was pared by 3 bases and J by 5 bases, with 14 bases between. The CDR3, as DNA: TGTGCCAGCTCACCGCGCGGGACATTTAACGAGCAGTACTTC. As protein: CASSPRGTFNEQYF. Filled out from reference TRBV18 and TRBJ2-7, the complete variable domain reads NAGVMQNPRHLVRRRGQEARLRCSPMKGHSHVYWYRQLPEEGLKFMVYLQKENIIDESGMPKERFSAEFPKEGPSILRIQQVVRGDSAAYFCASSPRGTFNEQYFGPGTRLTVT.

This clone has only a few counts. The chain couples TRBV11-3 to TRBJ1-2, with D possibly matching TRBD1 (6 bases). Looked up from germline, CDR1 is SGHNT and CDR2 is YENEEA. This CDR3 has 14 amino acids. Trimming took off 2 bases at V and 2 bases at J, with 9 bases between the two ends. The DNA of the CDR3 is TGTGCCAGCAGCTTAACAGGACAGAACTATGGCTACACCTTC. Translating it yields CASSLTGQNYGYTF. Based on the CDR3 plus reference TRBV11-3 and TRBJ1-2, the full variable domain is EAGVVQSPRYKIIEKKQPVAFWCNPISGHNTLYWYLQNLGQGPELLIRYENEEAVDDSQLPKDRFSAERLKGVDSTLKIQPAELGDSAVYLCASSLTGQNYGYTFGSGTRLTVV.

Within the sample, this clone is large. The chain uses TRBV11-3 and TRBJ2-3, with TRBD2 identical over 9 bases. Trimming removed 4 bases from V and 2 bases from J; junction bases left unmatched: 4. The CDR3 contains 15 residues. Per germline, CDR1 SGHNT and CDR2 YENEEA. DNA for the CDR3: TGTGCCAGCAGCTGGACTAGCGACTTCACAGATACGCAGTATTTT. The encoded protein is CASSWTSDFTDTQYF.

Only a few counts were recorded for this clone. J is TRBJ1-4 and V is TRBV6-8, with no clear D. The CDR3 sequence is 15 residues long. Looked up from germline, CDR1 is MNHGY and CDR2 is SAAAGT. Trimming took 5 bases from V and 0 from J, leaving 10 bases between them. The CDR3 sequence is CASSQRATTNEKLFF. CDR3 coding DNA: TGTGCCAGCAGTCAACGGGCGACAACTAATGAAAAACTGTTTTTT.

This clone came up a few times. V is TRBV19 and J is TRBJ2-7; TRBD2 might be the D (6 bases). This CDR3 comprises 13 residues. The germline V and J ends were trimmed by 5 bases and 1 base, with 9 bases remaining between them. CDR1 is LNHDA, CDR2 SQIVND, per germline (reference sequence). CDR3 residues: CASSGGSSYEQYF. CDR3 DNA: TGTGCCAGTAGTGGAGGGAGTTCCTACGAGCAGTACTTC. Variable domain in full (rest from reference TRBV19 and TRBJ2-7): DGGITQSPKYLFRKEGQNVTLSCEQNLNHDAMYWYRQDPGQGLRLIYYSQIVNDFQKGDIAEGYSVSREKKESFPLTVTSAQKNPTAFYLCASSGGSSYEQYFGPGTRLTVT.

The chain employs TRBV19 and TRBJ2-1; 10 bases line up with TRBD2. In germline, CDR1 is LNHDA, CDR2 SQIVND (reference sequence). The CDR3 contains 15 residues. The CDR3 coding sequence is TGTTCTAGCGGGAGCCCTACGAGCTCCTACAATGAGCAGTTCTTC. It yields the protein CSSGSPTSSYNEQFF. The full variable domain, with the rest looked up from reference TRBV19 and TRBJ2-1, is DGGITQSPKYLFRKEGQNVTLSCEQNLNHDAMYWYRQDPGQGLRLIYYSQIVNDFQKGDIAEGYSVSREKKESFPLTVTSAQKNPTAFYLCSSGSPTSSYNEQFFGPGTRLTVL.

J is TRBJ1-1 and V is TRBV19; 10 bases are shared with TRBD1. V was clipped by 8 bases and J by 2 bases; unmatched bases: 2. Germline lookup yields CDR1 LNHDA and CDR2 SQIVND (reference sequence). The CDR3 has 13 residues. The chain's CDR3 is CASGDRGNTEAFF. In DNA form, the CDR3 reads TGTGCCAGTGGGGACAGGGGTAACACTGAAGCTTTCTTT.

Only a few counts were recorded for this clone. V gene TRBV6-8 combines with J gene TRBJ2-1, with D possibly being TRBD1 or TRBD2 (5 bases each). This CDR3 has 13 residues. V was pared by 6 bases and J by 6 bases, with 12 bases between. Germline V gene sequence: CDR1 MNHGY, CDR2 SAAAGT. Here the CDR3 reads CASRSGTSNEQFF. The CDR3 bases are TGTGCCAGCAGATCCGGGACGAGCAATGAGCAGTTCTTC.

The chain uses TRBV28 and TRBJ1-3; a possible D gene is TRBD1 (5 bases). Germline CDR1 MDHEN, CDR2 SYDVKM. Trimming cost V 10 bases and J 2 bases, with 15 bases left between them. The CDR3 loop spans 14 amino acids. The CDR3 is CATSTERAGNTIYF. CDR3 sequence (DNA): TGTGCCACATCGACAGAGAGGGCTGGAAACACCATATATTTT.

The chain employs TRBV28 and TRBJ2-7; D might be TRBD1 (6 bases). Germline CDR1 and CDR2: MDHEN and SYDVKM. The CDR3 loop spans 16 amino acids. Deletions cut 5 bases from V and 1 base from J, with 18 bases between. The CDR3 region has the DNA TGTGCCAGCAGTCTTATAAGTTGGACAGCGTCCTACGAGCAGTACTTC. Its protein is CASSLISWTASYEQYF.

A few counts support this clone. This chain connects TRBV6-8 to TRBJ1-2; D is undetermined. Germline V CDR1 and CDR2: MNHGY, SAAAGT. CDR3 length: 12 amino acids. Trimming left V 5 bases short and J 8 bases short, with 12 bases between. As DNA, the CDR3 is TGTGCCAGCAGTCCCCTAGCTGTCGGCTACACCTTC. This codes for CASSPLAVGYTF.

This clone was observed a few times. This rearrangement joins TRBV19 to TRBJ2-2, with TRBD1 identical over 12 bases. V lost 4 bases, J lost 5 bases, and 8 bases stayed unmatched. From germline, CDR1 is LNHDA and CDR2 SQIVND (reference sequence). The CDR3 has 17 amino acids. In DNA, the CDR3 is TGTGCCAGTAGTACAAATCCGGGACAGGGGGCGACCGGGGAGCTGTTTTTT. Translation: CASSTNPGQGATGELFF.

This sequence joins TRBV6-1 and TRBJ2-7; TRBD2 matches at 10 bases. V trimming: 0 bases; J trimming: 6 bases; junction bases outside the gene matches: 11. The CDR3 consists of 17 residues. The germline V gene encodes CDR1 MNHNS and CDR2 SASEGT. In DNA, the CDR3 is TGTGCCAGCAGTGAAGCGCTTCAGGGCAGCGGGAGGGCCGAGCAGTACTTC. Translation gives CASSEALQGSGRAEQYF.

As DNA, the CDR3 is TGTGCCACGTCCTCTGGCGGGAGGGGCGCCAAAAACATTCAGTACTTC. Protein: CATSSGGRGAKNIQYF. The J gene is TRBJ2-4, the V gene TRBV15; 9 nucleotides align to TRBD2. The germline V gene has CDR1 LNHNV and CDR2 YYDKDF (reference sequence). V trimming: 9 bases; J trimming: 1 base; junction bases outside the gene matches: 10. The CDR3 totals 16 residues.

The chain recombines TRBV11-3 with TRBJ1-1; TRBD1 might be the D (5 bases). V gave up 0 bases and J gave up 7 bases, with 18 bases separating them. The germline V gene encodes CDR1 SGHNT and CDR2 YENEEA. This CDR3 region has 16 residues. The CDR3 nucleotides are TGTGCCAGCAGCTTAGAGGGGATCGGGGGGAGCGATGAAGCTTTCTTT. Protein product: CASSLEGIGGSDEAFF. Looking up the rest from reference TRBV11-3 and TRBJ1-1 gives the full variable domain: EAGVVQSPRYKIIEKKQPVAFWCNPISGHNTLYWYLQNLGQGPELLIRYENEEAVDDSQLPKDRFSAERLKGVDSTLKIQPAELGDSAVYLCASSLEGIGGSDEAFFGQGTRLTVV.

CDR3: CASGLKPTSSPYYEQYF. Written as DNA, the CDR3 is TGTGCTAGTGGTTTAAAACCGACCAGTAGTCCTTACTACGAGCAGTACTTC. This chain uses TRBV12-5 with TRBJ2-7; the D is unclear. The CDR3 sequence is 17 residues long. Germline V gene sequence: CDR1 LGHNT, CDR2 FRNRAP. V gave up 3 bases and J gave up 3 bases, with 21 bases separating them.

This clone is medium-sized (0.01 to 0.1%) within its sample. The chain joins TRBV7-2 to TRBJ1-1; 9 nucleotides match TRBD1. There are 13 residues in the CDR3. Germline CDR1 is SGHTA and CDR2 is FQGNSA. V trimming: 4 bases; J trimming: 8 bases; junction bases outside the gene matches: 5. The CDR3 loop is CASSYGTGQEAFF. The CDR3 DNA follows: TGTGCCAGCAGCTATGGGACAGGGCAGGAAGCTTTCTTT.

The chain couples TRBV6-8 to TRBJ1-5, with D uncertain. CDR3 length: 16 amino acids. V gave up 4 bases and J gave up 4 bases, with 17 bases separating them. From germline, CDR1 is MNHGY and CDR2 SAAAGT. In nucleotides, the CDR3 is TGTGCCAGCAGTTTTCAAGGCCTCGCGAAGAATCAGCCCCAGCATTTT. Its protein product is CASSFQGLAKNQPQHF.

This clone turned up a few times. V usage is TRBV19 and J usage is TRBJ2-1, with 7 bases that match TRBD2. This CDR3 region has 14 residues. The germline V gene encodes CDR1 LNHDA and CDR2 SQIVND (reference sequence). V gave up 4 bases and J gave up 7 bases; unmatched junction bases: 7. CDR3 residues: CASSKGGLANEQFF. The CDR3 DNA sequence: TGTGCCAGTAGTAAGGGAGGGCTAGCGAATGAGCAGTTCTTC.

The chain recombines TRBV6-8 with TRBJ2-7; perhaps TRBD1 as D (6 bases). The V gene lost 5 bases and the J gene lost 2 bases, with 16 bases spanning the gap. This CDR3 has 15 residues. Germline CDR1 reads MNHGY; CDR2 reads SAAAGT. Here the CDR3 reads CASSVSTGTPYEQYF. The DNA for the CDR3 is TGTGCCAGCAGTGTTAGCACAGGGACCCCCTACGAGCAGTACTTC.

Only a few counts were recorded for this clone. V and J are TRBV11-3 and TRBJ2-1; D tentatively reads TRBD1 or TRBD2 (5 bases each). Deletions cut 1 base from V and 15 bases from J, with 19 bases between. The germline gives CDR1 SGHNT, CDR2 YENEEA. The CDR3 runs to 14 residues. This CDR3 reads CASSLGPPGTTLFF. The CDR3 coding sequence is TGTGCCAGCAGCTTAGGACCACCCGGGACGACTTTGTTCTTC.

The gene calls are TRBV6-8 and TRBJ2-4, with 8 nucleotides matching TRBD1. Losses at the gene ends were 4 bases for V and 4 bases for J; bases not matched to a gene: 0. CDR1 and CDR2 from the germline V gene are MNHGY and SAAAGT. The CDR3 is made up of 13 amino acids. The CDR3 nucleotides are TGTGCCAGCAGTTGGGACAGGAAAAACATTCAGTACTTC. Translation gives CASSWDRKNIQYF.

The V gene is TRBV1, the J gene TRBJ2-7; the table gives TRBD2 as D, unverified against the DNA. TRBV1 corresponds to a pseudogene. The CDR3 is 13 amino acids. In DNA form, the CDR3 reads TGCGCCAGCAGCCAAGAACTAATCGGCGAGCAGTACTTC. Translating it yields CASSQELIGEQYF.

The chain joins TRBV6-8 to TRBJ1-2; 9 positions match TRBD1. Germline CDR1 reads MNHGY; CDR2 reads SAAAGT. J lost 6 bases, V lost 8 bases, and 13 bases had no gene match. The CDR3 loop spans 15 amino acids. The CDR3 spells CASVGRDRARDGYTF. The CDR3 DNA sequence: TGTGCCAGCGTAGGCCGGGACAGGGCGCGTGATGGCTACACCTTC.

This chain joins TRBV19 and TRBJ1-1, with TRBD1 as a possible D gene (6 bases). CDR1 and CDR2 from the germline V gene are LNHDA and SQIVND (reference sequence). The CDR3 contains 13 residues. The V end was cut by 8 bases, the J end by 2 bases, with 12 bases between. The CDR3, as DNA: TGTGCCAGTGATGACAGGTACAACACTGAAGCTTTCTTT. Translated: CASDDRYNTEAFF.

The chain uses TRBV6-8 and TRBJ2-7; possible D gene TRBD1, 6 bases. The ends were cut back, 6 bases at V and 7 bases at J, with 13 bases in the middle. Germline CDR1 reads MNHGY; CDR2 reads SAAAGT. This CDR3 comprises 12 residues. The CDR3 region is CASSLDRGEQYF. The CDR3 bases are TGTGCCAGCAGCCTGGACAGAGGTGAGCAGTACTTC.

The rearrangement links TRBV14 to TRBJ1-2; perhaps TRBD1 as D (6 bases). The CDR3 has 16 amino acids. The germline V and J ends were trimmed by 1 base and 4 bases, with 16 bases remaining between them. Germline CDR1 is SGHDN and CDR2 is FVKESK. CDR3 DNA: TGTGCCAGCAGCCAAGTAGGGGCAGGGGCGCGCTATGGCTACACCTTC. The encoded protein is CASSQVGAGARYGYTF. Together with reference TRBV14 and TRBJ1-2, the CDR3 gives the full variable domain: EAGVTQFPSHSVIEKGQTVTLRCDPISGHDNLYWYRRVMGKEIKFLLHFVKESKQDESGMPNNRFLAERTGGTYSTLKVQPAELEDSGVYFCASSQVGAGARYGYTFGSGTRLTVV.

The DNA for the CDR3 is TGTGCCAGCAGCCAAGATCGAGGAAGTATCAGAGGGTCTGAAAAACTGTTTTTT. It is translated as CASSQDRGSIRGSEKLFF. The J gene is TRBJ1-4, the V gene TRBV14, with unresolved D. Trimming removed 0 bases at V and 7 bases at J, with 21 bases between. CDR1 is SGHDN, CDR2 FVKESK, per germline. This CDR3 is 18 amino acids long.

By sample fraction, this clone is medium-sized (0.01 to 0.1%). The chain is built from TRBV11-3 and TRBJ2-7; weak D call: TRBD1 (6 bases). The CDR3 runs to 15 residues. Germline values: CDR1 SGHNT, CDR2 YENEEA. The V gene lost 5 bases and the J gene lost 0 bases, with 14 bases spanning the gap. CDR3 nucleotides: TGTGCCAGCAGCCCAGGGGCTTCCAGCTCCTACGAGCAGTACTTC. It specifies CASSPGASSSYEQYF. The variable domain in full, with the rest retrieved from reference TRBV11-3 and TRBJ2-7, is EAGVVQSPRYKIIEKKQPVAFWCNPISGHNTLYWYLQNLGQGPELLIRYENEEAVDDSQLPKDRFSAERLKGVDSTLKIQPAELGDSAVYLCASSPGASSSYEQYFGPGTRLTVT.